Shown below are 18 T cell receptor beta chains from a single sample sequenced in a study of T cell responses to AZD1222 COVID-19 vaccine. TCRdb's table, derived via immunoSEQ multiplex PCR, lists solely in-frame clones and lacks some. In the table there are approximately 150,000 clones, approximately 90% of which are singletons. Sample: peripheral blood, taken 28 days after the second AZD1222 dose. The receptors derive from an adult who received the AZD1222 COVID-19 vaccine.

For the CDR3, the DNA is TGCGCCAGCAGCCAAGACAGCCGGACAGGAATGGCAGCGAACACCGGGGAGCTGTTTTTT. It specifies CASSQDSRTGMAANTGELFF. V gene TRBV4-1 combines with J gene TRBJ2-2, with 7 bases identical to TRBD1. Germline trimming cut 0 bases from V and 0 bases from J; bases unmatched to any gene: 13. Per the germline V gene, CDR1 is MGHRA and CDR2 is YSYEKL. CDR3 length: 20 amino acids.

The chain couples TRBV21-1 to TRBJ2-7; TRBD1 is the table's D call and was not checked against the DNA. TRBV21-1 is designated a pseudogene. The CDR3 covers 13 residues. CDR3 sequence (DNA): TGTGCCAGATCTTGCAGGCTAACCTACGAGCAGTACTTC. Its translation: CARSCRLTYEQYF.

CDR3 sequence (DNA): TGTGCCAGCAGCGTGAGACCGGACAGGGGTGGCTACACCTTC. Its protein is CASSVRPDRGGYTF. The chain uses TRBV6-2 or TRBV6-3 and TRBJ1-2; TRBD1 aligns across 9 bases. This CDR3 comprises 14 residues. Germline CDR1 and CDR2: MNHEY and SVGEGT. J was trimmed by 7 bases and V by 6 bases; bases with no gene match: 9.

The chain has TRBV5-1 and TRBJ1-1, with TRBD1 identical over 9 bases. The CDR3 totals 15 residues. Germline V CDR1 and CDR2: SGHRS, YFSETQ. After removal of 4 bases from V and 4 bases from J, the junction contained 8 bases not matched to a gene. CDR3 nucleotide sequence: TGCGCCAGCAGCCCCTGGACAGGGGATGGCACTGAAGCTTTCTTT. Its translation is CASSPWTGDGTEAFF.

The chain carries TRBV5-1 and TRBJ1-1; perhaps TRBD1 as D (6 bases). Trimming removed 2 bases from V and 0 bases from J, with 17 bases in between. The CDR3 is 17 residues long. Per germline, CDR1 SGHRS and CDR2 YFSETQ. CDR3 amino acids: CASSLGAGQLMNTEAFF. The CDR3 nucleotides are TGCGCCAGCAGCTTAGGGGCCGGACAGCTCATGAACACTGAAGCTTTCTTT.

Only a few counts were recorded for this clone. V and J are TRBV3-1 (or the pseudogene TRBV3-2) and TRBJ2-7; D gene uncertain. The CDR3 has 14 amino acids. Looked up from germline, CDR1 is LGHDT and CDR2 is YNNKEL (reference sequence). V was clipped by 3 bases and J by 0 bases, with 9 bases between them. The CDR3 reads CASSQRMHSYEQYF. The CDR3 coding sequence is TGTGCCAGCAGCCAGAGGATGCACTCCTACGAGCAGTACTTC.

The V call is TRBV6-5, the J call TRBJ2-5, with a weak D call TRBD2 (5 bases). CDR1 and CDR2 from the germline V gene are MNHEY and SVGAGI. The CDR3 spans 15 residues. Trimming shortened V by 6 bases and J by 4 bases, and 18 bases separated the two germline ends. The CDR3 DNA is TGTGCCAGCAGCCGCGGGTCCCAAAAGATAGAGACCCAGTACTTC. This codes for CASSRGSQKIETQYF.

The chain has TRBV27 and TRBJ1-2; perhaps TRBD1 as D (5 bases). The CDR3 has 13 amino acids. V was trimmed by 1 base and J by 8 bases, leaving 11 bases between them. The germline gives CDR1 MNHEY, CDR2 SMNVEV (reference sequence). The CDR3 sequence: CASSLWGSGGYTF. The CDR3 coding sequence is TGTGCCAGCAGTTTATGGGGGTCTGGCGGCTACACCTTC.

The chain has TRBV5-1 and TRBJ1-2; D is uncertain. Germline CDR1 and CDR2: SGHRS and YFSETQ. CDR3 length equals 16 residues. The V and J ends lost 3 bases and 5 bases respectively, with 20 bases between them. The DNA for the CDR3 is TGCGCCAGCAGCTCGTCTACGGACGTGGTGAATTATGGCTACACCTTC. Residues: CASSSSTDVVNYGYTF.

This clone is a singleton in its sample. The chain couples TRBV19 to TRBJ1-6; TRBD1 matches at 8 bases. CDR1 and CDR2 (germline): LNHDA, SQIVND (reference sequence). The CDR3 is 14 residues long. The trim removed 1 base at V and 9 bases at J, leaving 2 bases unmatched. The CDR3 here is CASSIGDRGSPLHF. The CDR3 DNA is TGTGCCAGTAGTATAGGTGACAGGGGTTCACCCCTCCACTTT.

This rearrangement joins TRBV12-3 or TRBV12-4 to TRBJ2-7; D ambiguous. The CDR3 is 13 amino acids. Trimming took 3 bases from V and 7 from J, leaving 13 bases between them. CDR3 in amino acids: CASSLGRASEQYF. The CDR3 DNA reads TGTGCCAGCAGTTTGGGCCGAGCGAGTGAGCAGTACTTC.

This rearrangement joins TRBV2 to TRBJ1-5; D is perhaps TRBD1 (6 bases). Germline loops: CDR1 SNHLY, CDR2 FYNNEI. The length of the CDR3 is 15 residues. Trimming stripped 3 bases from V and 1 base from J, with 10 bases between. In nucleotides, the CDR3 is TGTGCCAGCAGTGAGAAGGGGGACAGCAATCAGCCCCAGCATTTT. Its translation is CASSEKGDSNQPQHF.

This chain uses TRBV6-5 with TRBJ2-3; a possible D gene is TRBD1 (5 bases). Trimming took off 2 bases at V and 1 base at J, with 10 bases between the two ends. The germline V gene encodes CDR1 MNHEY and CDR2 SVGAGI. The length of the CDR3 is 15 residues. CDR3 bases: TGTGCCAGCAGTTACGCAGGGTTGGGCACAGATACGCAGTATTTT. It encodes CASSYAGLGTDTQYF.

The chain is built from TRBV6-5 and TRBJ2-6; D gene uncertain. The CDR3 totals 14 residues. V shed 4 bases and J shed 0 bases, with 4 bases lying between them. The germline V gene encodes CDR1 MNHEY and CDR2 SVGAGI. The CDR3 DNA follows: TGTGCCAGCAGTTCGGCCTCTGGGGCCAACGTCCTGACTTTC. Amino acids: CASSSASGANVLTF.

This sequence joins TRBV6-7 and TRBJ1-5, with 11 positions matching TRBD1. TRBV6-7 is sorted into the ORF group, with uncertain function. CDR3 length: 15 amino acids. V was pared by 6 bases and J by 1 base, with 2 bases of the junction left unmatched. CDR3 bases: TGTGCCAGCAGGGACAGGGGGCTGAGCAATCAGCCCCAGCATTTT. Encoded protein: CASRDRGLSNQPQHF.

The genes are TRBV10-2 and TRBJ1-5, with D perhaps matching TRBD1 (5 bases). CDR3 length: 13 amino acids. Deletions cut 4 bases from V and 1 base from J, with 5 bases between. From germline, CDR1 is WSHSY and CDR2 SAAADI. The CDR3: CASSGQSNQPQHF. In nucleotides, the CDR3 is TGCGCCAGCAGTGGACAGAGCAATCAGCCCCAGCATTTT.

This chain links TRBV19 with TRBJ2-7; no clear D gene. The V gene's germline CDR1 is LNHDA and CDR2 SQIVND (reference sequence). The CDR3 runs to 12 residues. With 4 bases removed from V and 4 bases from J, the gap between germline ends came to 8 bases. CDR3 sequence (DNA): TGTGCCAGTAGTACCCAGCCATACGAGCAGTACTTC. Its protein product is CASSTQPYEQYF.

The V and J genes are TRBV29-1 and TRBJ2-1; D is uncertain. The CDR3 length is 14 residues. Germline values: CDR1 SQVTM, CDR2 ANQGSEA. CDR3 nucleotides: TGCAGTTCGAAGAGTCAGATTTCCTACAATGAGCAGTTCTTC. Translating it yields CSSKSQISYNEQFF.